This T cell receptor (beta chain) appears in the sequencing data of a study of blood T cell repertoires in COVID-19. The CDR3 contains 19 residues. Germline loops: CDR1 SGHDN, CDR2 FVKESK. With 3 bases clipped from V and 0 bases from J, the junction kept 14 bases outside the gene matches. Measured with immunoSEQ multiplex PCR; TCRdb has only the in-frame clones, and not every one. The repertoire holds roughly 67,000 clones, about 86% seen once, with 4.1% in the top ten. This TCR derives from a man aged 45-65 years with acute or convalescent COVID-19. Sequencing was done on a sample of peripheral blood. This rearrangement joins TRBV14 to TRBJ2-4; 7 bases are a match to TRBD1. As DNA, the CDR3 is TGTGCCAGCAGCCAGGACAGGACCGGCAGCAATCTAGCCAAAAACATTCAGTACTTC. Its translation is CASSQDRTGSNLAKNIQYF.